This TCR beta chain was recovered during a study of T-cell memory formation after mild COVID-19. About the research overall: There were largely donor-specific TCR clusters.

As concerns this clonotype: Its antigen remains unidentified.

Constant-segment primers served in 5'RACE that generated TCR alpha and TCR beta cDNA libraries bearing sample barcodes and UMIs. Each CDR3 protein gets one entry after TCRdb re-called the 5' RACE reads with MiXCR. The sample lists a few hundred thousand distinct CDR3 sequences, approximately 15% occurring once. Whole-study findings and limits: Clones that shrank (day 15 to 85) were balanced CD4/CD8, whereas later expanders leaned CD4+.

This CDR3 is 15 amino acids long. Germline lookup yields CDR1 SEHNR and CDR2 FQNEAQ (reference sequence). The trim removed 8 bases at V and 6 bases at J, leaving 11 bases unmatched. This clonotype was obtained from a man aged 18 to 35 who had mild COVID-19 (a few samples of this study predate the infection). Cell type and time point are not known. The chain has TRBV7-9 and TRBJ2-1, with 9 bases identical to TRBD1. Sequencing was done on a sample of PBMCs or a T cell subset sorted from them (not recorded which). CDR3 in amino acids: CASASVGTGRNEQFF. In nucleotides, the CDR3 is TGTGCCAGCGCTTCTGTGGGGACAGGGCGCAATGAGCAGTTCTTC.